This T cell receptor beta chain was sequenced in a study of T-cell memory formation after mild COVID-19. Study-wide findings and caveats: Clones contracting day 15 to 85 were balanced CD4/CD8; later expanders leaned CD4+.

V gave up 2 bases and J gave up 7 bases; unmatched junction bases: 8. Germline V gene data show CDR1 as ENHRY and CDR2 as SYGVKD. This CDR3 contains 15 residues. Notes on this clonotype: What it recognizes is unknown.

Constant-segment primers served in 5'RACE that generated TCR alpha and TCR beta cDNA libraries bearing sample barcodes and UMIs. TCRdb re-analysed the 5' RACE reads in MiXCR, keeping a single row per CDR3 protein. The table records roughly 620,000 distinct CDR3 sequences, roughly 18% of them present only once. This sequence joins TRBV10-3 and TRBJ2-1, with 7 nucleotides matching TRBD2. The sample comprised PBMCs or a T cell subset sorted from them (not recorded which). The TCR originated in an adult woman who had mild COVID-19 (a few samples of this study predate the infection). Cell type and time point are not known. CDR3 coding DNA: TGTGCCATCAGTGAGGGGCGGGAGCCGGGGAATGAGCAGTTCTTC. This encodes CAISEGREPGNEQFF.